The 22 T cell receptor beta chains given below trace back to one sample, sequenced in a study of early T cells in non-severe SARS-CoV-2 infection (dated by TCRdb to about 2021). The library was generated by 5' RACE. TCRdb shows the sequencer as NextSeq 500. TCRdb reanalyzed the raw reads on its own, using fastp at Q25 for trimming and MiXCR for clone calling, and kept in-frame beta chains. Entries are consolidated by CDR3 protein sequence, retaining the most common genes and DNA. Counted in this sample were approximately 97,000 distinct CDR3 sequences; approximately 14% of them appeared once. Roughly 6.2% of the sample is taken by the ten largest. The specimen sequenced was whole blood. The origin of the receptors is an adult who was a healthcare worker with PCR-confirmed SARS-CoV-2 infection or an uninfected control (not recorded which).

The rearrangement uses TRBV9 and TRBJ1-2; D ambiguous. V was shortened by 2 bases and J by 3 bases, with 17 bases between the two germline ends. Germline assignment: CDR1 SGDLS and CDR2 YYNGEE. The CDR3 is made up of 16 amino acids. CDR3 region: CASSVSDVQADYGYTF. The CDR3 DNA is TGTGCCAGCAGCGTCTCCGACGTGCAAGCCGACTATGGCTACACCTTC.

In this sample, this clonotype turned up many times. The chain recombines TRBV9 with TRBJ2-2; 9 bases are a match to TRBD1. CDR3 length equals 17 residues. V gave up 0 bases and J gave up 6 bases; unmatched junction bases: 9. CDR1 and CDR2 from the germline V gene are SGDLS and YYNGEE. CDR3 sequence reads: CASSVGLRDRESGELFF. CDR3 sequence (DNA): TGTGCCAGCAGCGTAGGACTAAGGGACAGGGAGTCCGGGGAGCTGTTTTTT.

This clonotype was found a few times. DNA for the CDR3: TGTGCCTGGAGTGTACAGAGGGGTCGGGAGCTGTTTTTT. The encoded protein is CAWSVQRGRELFF. The chain uses TRBV30 and TRBJ2-2; D might be TRBD1 or TRBD2, each matching 5 bases. The V gene's germline CDR1 is GTSNPN and CDR2 SVGIG (reference sequence). V gave up 0 bases and J gave up 9 bases, with 11 bases separating them. The CDR3 contains 13 residues.

This chain connects TRBV7-2 to TRBJ2-1, with 8 nucleotides matching TRBD2. The CDR3 covers 19 residues. In germline, CDR1 is SGHTA, CDR2 FQGNSA. V lost 0 bases and J lost 2; bases outside the gene matches: 12. The chain's CDR3 is CASSLAPEPLLAAYNEQFF. In DNA form, the CDR3 reads TGTGCCAGCAGCTTAGCGCCAGAACCTCTACTAGCGGCCTACAATGAGCAGTTCTTC. Complete variable domain (other parts from reference TRBV7-2 and TRBJ2-1): GAGVSQSPSNKVTEKGKDVELRCDPISGHTALYWYRQSLGQGLEFLIYFQGNSAPDKSGLPSDRFSAERTGGSVSTLTIQRTQQEDSAVYLCASSLAPEPLLAAYNEQFFGPGTRLTVL.

This clonotype has a handful of counts. The V and J genes are TRBV19 and TRBJ2-1; D ambiguous. The germline V gene has CDR1 LNHDA and CDR2 SQIVND (reference sequence). V shed 10 bases and J shed 5 bases, with 15 bases lying between them. The CDR3 runs to 13 residues. Written as DNA, the CDR3 is TGTGCCACCAGTGGGCGGCGGAACAATGAGCAGTTCTTC. Translating it yields CATSGRRNNEQFF. Full variable domain (outside the CDR3, taken from reference TRBV19 and TRBJ2-1): DGGITQSPKYLFRKEGQNVTLSCEQNLNHDAMYWYRQDPGQGLRLIYYSQIVNDFQKGDIAEGYSVSREKKESFPLTVTSAQKNPTAFYLCATSGRRNNEQFFGPGTRLTVL.

This clonotype was counted between two and nine times. V gene TRBV7-9 combines with J gene TRBJ1-6, with no clear D. This CDR3 spans 13 amino acids. From germline, CDR1 is SEHNR and CDR2 FQNEAQ (reference sequence). Trimming left V 6 bases short and J 7 bases short, with 10 bases between. CDR3 DNA: TGTGCCAGCAGTCTCAGCGCAAATTCACCCCTCCACTTT. Translating it yields CASSLSANSPLHF.

This clonotype was found a few times. V usage is TRBV12-3 or TRBV12-4 and J usage is TRBJ2-3; the match to TRBD1 covers 12 bases. The CDR3 runs to 15 residues. After removal of 7 bases from V and 5 bases from J, the junction contained 7 bases not matched to a gene. CDR3 sequence: CASTRDRGLGDTQYF. The DNA of the CDR3 is TGTGCCAGCACCCGGGACAGGGGGCTTGGAGATACGCAGTATTTT.

This clonotype was recorded many times. The gene calls are TRBV6-6 and TRBJ2-1; 7 bases map to TRBD1. V shed 7 bases, J shed 0 bases, and the junction held 6 bases outside the gene matches. Germline CDR1 is MNHNY and CDR2 is SVGAGI (reference sequence). This CDR3 is built from 15 residues. CDR3 sequence: CASKGGSYSYNEQFF. The CDR3 DNA reads as TGTGCCAGCAAAGGGGGCTCCTACTCCTACAATGAGCAGTTCTTC.

The sample holds many counts of this clonotype. This rearrangement joins TRBV11-2 to TRBJ1-6; no clear D. The length of the CDR3 is 15 residues. Looked up from germline, CDR1 is SGHAT and CDR2 is FQNNGV. Trimming cost V 2 bases and J 7 bases, with 12 bases left between them. CDR3: CASSLSIADNSPLHF. CDR3 nucleotides: TGTGCCAGCAGCTTAAGTATCGCGGACAATTCACCCCTCCACTTT.

This clonotype was detected ten times or more. The chain links TRBV2 to TRBJ2-1; a possible D gene is TRBD2 (6 bases). Germline V gene sequence: CDR1 SNHLY, CDR2 FYNNEI. V lost 6 bases and J 0 bases, leaving 9 bases between the germline ends. This CDR3 has 14 amino acids. CDR3 sequence reads: CASRPGDSYNEQFF. The CDR3, as DNA: TGTGCCAGCAGGCCGGGAGACTCCTACAATGAGCAGTTCTTC.

This clonotype was seen ten or more times. The gene calls are TRBV7-2 and TRBJ1-3, with TRBD1 matching 9 bases. The CDR3 loop spans 15 amino acids. The trim removed 3 bases at V and 3 bases at J, leaving 3 bases unmatched. From germline, CDR1 is SGHTA and CDR2 FQGNSA. CDR3 sequence: CASSFGQGNGNTIYF. The CDR3 DNA is TGTGCCAGCAGCTTCGGACAGGGGAATGGAAACACCATATATTTT.

This clonotype showed up many times. CDR3: CASSTGTGYTF. CDR3 DNA sequence: TGTGCCAGCAGCACAGGGACTGGCTACACCTTC. The gene calls are TRBV12-3 or TRBV12-4 and TRBJ1-2; tentatively, D is TRBD1 (6 bases). The germline V and J ends were trimmed by 6 bases and 7 bases, with 9 bases remaining between them. This CDR3 contains 11 residues.

This sequence joins TRBV3-1 and TRBJ1-1, with D unclear. The CDR3 runs 15 residues. V gave up 1 base and J gave up 0 bases, with 9 bases separating them. Germline values: CDR1 LGHDT, CDR2 YNNKEL (reference sequence). CDR3 nucleotide sequence: TGTGCCAGCAGCCAAGTTCTTACGGTGAACACTGAAGCTTTCTTT. Protein sequence: CASSQVLTVNTEAFF. The variable domain in full, with the rest retrieved from reference TRBV3-1 and TRBJ1-1, is DTAVSQTPKYLVTQMGNDKSIKCEQNLGHDTMYWYKQDSKKFLKIMFSYNNKELIINETVPNRFSPKSPDKAHLNLHINSLELGDSAVYFCASSQVLTVNTEAFFGQGTRLTVV.

J is TRBJ2-3 and V is TRBV5-1; D perhaps matches TRBD1 (6 bases). Germline V gene lookup returns CDR1 SGHRS and CDR2 YFSETQ. The V and J ends lost 0 bases and 0 bases respectively, with 11 bases between them. The CDR3 spans 16 residues. The CDR3, as DNA: TGCGCCAGCAGCTTGGACGCAGGGGCTAGCACAGATACGCAGTATTTT. Its protein product is CASSLDAGASTDTQYF. The full variable domain, in which reference TRBV5-1 and TRBJ2-3 provide the parts outside the CDR3, is KAGVTQTPRYLIKTRGQQVTLSCSPISGHRSVSWYQQTPGQGLQFLFEYFSETQRNKGNFPGRFSGRQFSNSRSEMNVSTLELGDSALYLCASSLDAGASTDTQYFGPGTRLTVL.

This clonotype was observed a few times. The chain carries TRBV7-3 and TRBJ1-1; tentatively, D is TRBD1 (5 bases). Germline lookup yields CDR1 SGHTA and CDR2 FQGTGA. Trimming removed 2 bases at V and 11 bases at J, with 15 bases between. CDR3 length: 13 amino acids. DNA of the CDR3: TGTGCCAGCAGCTTACAGGGTCGAGGCCGGGCTTTCTTT. It specifies CASSLQGRGRAFF.

This clonotype was recorded once. The CDR3 protein is CATSRDEGGDEAFF. The CDR3 bases are TGTGCCACCAGCAGAGATGAAGGTGGAGATGAAGCTTTCTTT. The rearrangement links TRBV15 to TRBJ1-1, with D unclear. Germline-derived CDR1 and CDR2 are LNHNV and YYDKDF (reference sequence). V gave up 0 bases and J gave up 7 bases, with 12 bases separating them. The CDR3 covers 14 residues.

To note about this clonotype: Mismatch with germline at one junction end may stem from a read error. The chain is built from TRBV18 and TRBJ2-7, with 8 bases fitting TRBD2. The germline V gene encodes CDR1 KGHSH and CDR2 LQKENI. This CDR3 comprises 14 residues. In nucleotides, the CDR3 is TGTGCCAGCTCACCGGAGGGATCCGGGACTAGATTTATCTTC. Encoded protein: CASSPEGSGTRFIF.

This clonotype was counted many times. The J gene is TRBJ2-3, the V gene TRBV6-6; TRBD1 matches 7 bases. Germline lookup yields CDR1 MNHNY and CDR2 SVGAGI (reference sequence). This CDR3 has 13 amino acids. Germline trimming cut 4 bases from V and 6 bases from J; bases unmatched to any gene: 4. The CDR3 DNA reads as TGTGCCAGCAGTTTACAGGGGTTGGATACGCAGTATTTT. Protein product: CASSLQGLDTQYF.

The sample holds many counts of this clonotype. The chain recombines TRBV29-1 with TRBJ2-5, with D unresolved. Germline V gives CDR1 SQVTM, CDR2 ANQGSEA. CDR3 length: 12 amino acids. V gave up 2 bases and J gave up 4 bases, with 8 bases separating them. The CDR3 loop is CSVEQNSETQYF. CDR3 nucleotide sequence: TGCAGCGTTGAACAGAATTCAGAGACCCAGTACTTC.

A few counts support this clonotype. The chain uses TRBV10-3 and TRBJ1-2; D not certain. Germline lookup yields CDR1 ENHRY and CDR2 SYGVKD. V was shortened by 4 bases and J by 2 bases, with 8 bases between the two germline ends. The CDR3 loop spans 13 amino acids. The CDR3 DNA follows: TGTGCCATCAGTGGGTGGGAAAACTATGGCTACACCTTC. It yields the protein CAISGWENYGYTF.

This clonotype was counted between two and nine times. The DNA of the CDR3 is TGCAGTGCTCCTGGGACGGGGTACGAGCAGTACTTC. Its translation is CSAPGTGYEQYF. This rearrangement joins TRBV20-1 to TRBJ2-7, with D perhaps being TRBD1 or TRBD2 (5 bases each). CDR1 is DFQATT and CDR2 is SNEGSKA in the germline V gene (reference sequence). V lost 5 bases and J 4 bases, leaving 12 bases between the germline ends. CDR3 length equals 12 residues.

The chain joins TRBV6-5 to TRBJ2-5, with D hard to call. Trimming took off 2 bases at V and 2 bases at J, with 6 bases between the two ends. This CDR3 is built from 13 residues. CDR1 and CDR2 (germline): MNHEY, SVGAGI. The CDR3: CASSYAQQETQYF. CDR3 coding DNA: TGTGCCAGCAGTTACGCGCAGCAAGAGACCCAGTACTTC.